This note documents a single TCR beta chain sequence. The antigen remains unidentified. The same CDR3 arises from other DNA sequences in this sample as well. Partitioning of CD4+ cells yielded a CD45RA+ naive subset and a CD45RA-negative memory subset. This entry belongs to a study of shared clonotypes between healthy human individuals. Regarding the study as a whole: Generation probabilities were higher for clonotypes shared across all four sorted-subset donors than for unshared ones. Memory subsets generally showed lower estimated richness than naive subsets.

In the authors' workflow: Filtering differed for immunoSEQ, which gave only junction sequences without quality scores. Libraries were prepared by immunoSEQ multiplex PCR; TCRdb keeps only in-frame clonotypes and omits some of them. V and J calls and clone size are as listed in that table; D and trimming were resolved from the DNA. The sample consists of about 1.5 million clones, 95% to 99% of them appearing once. Material: naive CD4+ T cells sorted from blood. Subset in this sample: CD45RA+ positively selected. The clonotype comes from a man younger than 45 in good health.

CDR3 region: CASSPPSAETQYF. CDR3 DNA sequence: TGTGCCAGCTCACCACCGTCTGCCGAGACCCAGTACTTC. This chain links TRBV18 with TRBJ2-5; D remains unclear. From germline, CDR1 is KGHSH and CDR2 LQKENI. The CDR3 extends over 13 amino acids. Trimming left V 0 bases short and J 5 bases short, with 7 bases between.